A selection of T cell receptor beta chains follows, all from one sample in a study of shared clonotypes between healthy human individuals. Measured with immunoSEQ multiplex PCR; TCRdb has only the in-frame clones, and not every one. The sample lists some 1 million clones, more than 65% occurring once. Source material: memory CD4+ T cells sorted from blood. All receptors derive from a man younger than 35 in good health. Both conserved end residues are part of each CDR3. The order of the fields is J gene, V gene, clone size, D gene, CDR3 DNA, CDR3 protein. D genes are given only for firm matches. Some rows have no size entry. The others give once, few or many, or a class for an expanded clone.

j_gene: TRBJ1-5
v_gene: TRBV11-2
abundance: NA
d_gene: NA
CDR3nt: TGTGCCAGCAGCGTCGGTAGCAATCAGCCCCAGCATTTT
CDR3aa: CASSVGSNQPQHF

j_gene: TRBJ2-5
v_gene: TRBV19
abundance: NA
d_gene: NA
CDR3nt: TGTGCCAGTAGTAGGGGGACTGGTAAGACGGAGACCCAGTACTTC
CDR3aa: CASSRGTGKTETQYF

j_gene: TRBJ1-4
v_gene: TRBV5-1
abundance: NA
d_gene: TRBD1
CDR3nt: TGCGCCAGCAGCTTGGCCTACTTGACAGGGAGGGATGAAAAACTGTTTTTT
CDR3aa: CASSLAYLTGRDEKLFF

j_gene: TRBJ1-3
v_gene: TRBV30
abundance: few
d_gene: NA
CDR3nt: TGTGCCTGGAGTGTCCAGGCTGGAAACACCATATATTTT
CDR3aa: CAWSVQAGNTIYF

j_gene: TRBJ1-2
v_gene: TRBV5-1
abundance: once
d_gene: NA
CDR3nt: TGCGCCAGCAGCTTGGAGGGTCCCTATGGCTACACCTTC
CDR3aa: CASSLEGPYGYTF

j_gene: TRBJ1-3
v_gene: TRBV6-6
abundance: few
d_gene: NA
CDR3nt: TGTGCCAGCAGTACCCCGGAGGCTGGAAACACCATATATTTT
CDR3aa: CASSTPEAGNTIYF

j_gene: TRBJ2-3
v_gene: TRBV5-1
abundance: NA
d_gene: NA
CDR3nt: TGCGCCAGCAGCTCCTCGGGGGGCCGGTATCCCACAGATACGCAGTATTTT
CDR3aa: CASSSSGGRYPTDTQYF

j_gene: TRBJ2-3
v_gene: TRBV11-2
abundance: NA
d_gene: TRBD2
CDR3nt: TGTGCCAGCAGCTTAGCCGTAGCGGGGGGCACAGATACGCAGTATTTT
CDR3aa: CASSLAVAGGTDTQYF

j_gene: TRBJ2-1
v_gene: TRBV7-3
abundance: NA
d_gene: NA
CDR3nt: TGTGCCAGCAGCTCCCCCCAAGAAGTCGGGGGCGCCCAGGGCTCCTACAATGAGCAGTTCTTC
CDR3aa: CASSSPQEVGGAQGSYNEQFF

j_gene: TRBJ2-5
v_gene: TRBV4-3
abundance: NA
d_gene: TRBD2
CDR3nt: TGCGCCAGCAGCCAAGTTGCCGGGAGGGGAGAGACCCAGTACTTC
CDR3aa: CASSQVAGRGETQYF

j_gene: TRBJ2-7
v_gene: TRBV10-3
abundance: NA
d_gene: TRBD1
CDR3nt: TGTGCCATCATGAACGACAGGGCCCTCGTGGACGAGCAGTACTTC
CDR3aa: CAIMNDRALVDEQYF

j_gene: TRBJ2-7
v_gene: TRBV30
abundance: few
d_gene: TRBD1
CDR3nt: TGTGCCTGGGGGGGATCCGGGACAGGGTTTGGGCAGTACTTC
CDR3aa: CAWGGSGTGFGQYF

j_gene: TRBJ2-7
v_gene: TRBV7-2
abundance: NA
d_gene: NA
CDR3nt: TGTGCCAGCAGCAACTACAGGGACGGCGAGCAGTACTTC
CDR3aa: CASSNYRDGEQYF

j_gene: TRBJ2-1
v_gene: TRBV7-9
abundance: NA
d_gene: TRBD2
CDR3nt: TGTGCCAGCAGCCAACCGGGACTAGCGCCTGTCAATGAGCAGTTCTTC
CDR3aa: CASSQPGLAPVNEQFF

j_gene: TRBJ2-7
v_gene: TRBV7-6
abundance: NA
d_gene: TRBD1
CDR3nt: TGTGCCAGCAGCTTATACGGCTCGGGGACAGGGCCCTACGAGCAGTACTTC
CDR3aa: CASSLYGSGTGPYEQYF

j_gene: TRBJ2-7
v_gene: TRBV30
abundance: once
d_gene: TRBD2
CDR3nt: TGTGCCTCGGAGAAGGCGGGAGGGACCGAGCAGTACTTC
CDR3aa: CASEKAGGTEQYF

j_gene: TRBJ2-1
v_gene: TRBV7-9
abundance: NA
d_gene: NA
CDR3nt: TGTGCCAGCAGCCCCGCTGGGGCGGGGTTCTCCTACAATGAGCAGTTCTTC
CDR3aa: CASSPAGAGFSYNEQFF

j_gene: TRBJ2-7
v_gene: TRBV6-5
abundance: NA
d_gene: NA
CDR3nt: TGTGCCAGCAGTTACCTCGGGCAGGGTGCCTACGAGCAGTACTTC
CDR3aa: CASSYLGQGAYEQYF

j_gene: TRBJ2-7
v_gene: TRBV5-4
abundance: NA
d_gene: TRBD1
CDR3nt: TGTGCCAGCAGCTTGTCGACAGGGCGCGCCGAGCAGTACTTC
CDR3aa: CASSLSTGRAEQYF

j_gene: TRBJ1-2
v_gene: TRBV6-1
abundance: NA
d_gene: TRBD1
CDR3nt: TGTGCCAGCAGTGAAGGGGCGACAGGGGGCTATGGCTACACCTTC
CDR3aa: CASSEGATGGYGYTF

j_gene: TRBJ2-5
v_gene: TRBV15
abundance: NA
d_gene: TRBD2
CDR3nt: TGTGCCACCAGCATCCGGACTAGCGGGGGGGGAGAGACCCAGTACTTC
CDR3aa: CATSIRTSGGGETQYF

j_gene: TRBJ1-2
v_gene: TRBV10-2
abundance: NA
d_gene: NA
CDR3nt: TGCGCCAGCAGTGAAATGGTAGGGCAGGGACGAGGGGGCTACACCTTC
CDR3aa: CASSEMVGQGRGGYTF

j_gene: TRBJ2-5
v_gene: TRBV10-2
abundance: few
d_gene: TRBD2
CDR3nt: TGCGCCACCGGGACTAGCGGGATGTCCCAGTACTTC
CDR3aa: CATGTSGMSQYF

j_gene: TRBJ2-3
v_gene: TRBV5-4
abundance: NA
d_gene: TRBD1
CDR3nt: TGTGCCAGCAGCGTAGAGGGGGCAGTTATCACAGATACGCAGTATTTT
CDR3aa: CASSVEGAVITDTQYF

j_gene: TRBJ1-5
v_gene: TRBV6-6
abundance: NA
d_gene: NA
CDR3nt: TGTGCCAGCCTCGGACATTACAATCAGCCCCAGCATTTT
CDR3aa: CASLGHYNQPQHF

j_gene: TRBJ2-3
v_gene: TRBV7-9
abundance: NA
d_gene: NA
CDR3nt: TGTGCCAGCAGCTCACGCTCTCAGCTGAGTACAGATACGCAGTATTTT
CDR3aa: CASSSRSQLSTDTQYF

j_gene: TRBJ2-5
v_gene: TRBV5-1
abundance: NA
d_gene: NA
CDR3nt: TGCGCCAGCAGCTTGGAAACAGTCCAAGAGACCCAGTACTTC
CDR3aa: CASSLETVQETQYF

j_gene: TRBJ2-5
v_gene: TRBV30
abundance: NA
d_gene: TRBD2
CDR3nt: TGTGCCTGGAGGCCCCTACGGGGTAGCGGGGGCCTCGGAGAGACCCAGTACTTC
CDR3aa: CAWRPLRGSGGLGETQYF